Below, one TCR beta chain is given with its context. The antigen is not known. Primers: 60 Vbeta forward and 13 Jbeta reverse. Assay: immunoSEQ multiplex PCR; the TCRdb copy retains only in-frame clones and omits some. This sample has some 140,000 clones, with 80% found just once. Trimming removed 1 base at V and 8 bases at J, with 6 bases between. The CDR3 sequence is 12 residues long. The germline V gene encodes CDR1 SGHAT and CDR2 FQNNGV. The data originate from a study of cytomegalovirus exposure and HLA in healthy donors. Overall study results and limits: Rare TCR sequences predominated, though certain public TCRs were found in many donors. DRB1 showed the most TCR associations and HLA-C the fewest in a later analysis, as rates varied by HLA locus. In a later analysis, HLA-associated TCR beta chains were more clonally expanded than equally common others.

The clonotype comes from a man aged 25 to 40 in good health and CMV-seropositive. The source material was PBMCs. The chain couples TRBV11-2 to TRBJ2-1; unclear D gene. In DNA form, the CDR3 reads TGTGCCAGCAGCTTAGTTAGTCATGAGCAGTTCTTC. It specifies CASSLVSHEQFF.